The source of this T cell receptor beta chain is a study of T-cell reconstitution after alpha-beta-depleted transplantation in children (TCRdb year 2016). For the wider study: The study quantitatively tracked T-cell immune reconstitution after TCRalphabeta/CD19-depleted allogeneic hematopoietic cell transplantation in children using TCR repertoire profiling.

What this sample's treatment or condition label stands for: allogeneic hematopoietic cell transplantation with graft depleted of TCRalphabeta T cells and CD19 B cells. The children who served as transplant recipients had been given grafts of TCRalphabeta/CD19-depleted allogeneic hematopoietic cells. Library preparation was by PCR. Sequencing took place on an Illumina HiSeq 2500. TCR libraries were prepared with molecular barcoding, using unique molecular identifiers to normalize TCRbeta repertoire quantification. TCRdb applied fastp at Q25 and MiXCR to the public reads, then kept only in-frame beta chains. All rows with the same CDR3 protein become a single entry with the most common DNA and genes. This sample gives about 280,000 distinct CDR3 sequences in total; roughly 10% of them show up just once. The ten largest account for 20% to 25% of the sample. Points on this clonotype: The antigen it binds to is not known. Base qualities are not at hand, and no much larger clone is one base apart.

Broad study findings and their caveats: In some patients, the high TCRbeta diversity seen at day 60 was put down to recipient T cells and intrathymic progenitors that had survived conditioning. The apparently early recovery of alphabetaT-cell counts about two months after transplant reportedly depended on only several hundred rapidly expanded clones that came from non-depleted graft cells. Over subsequent months, a decline in hyperexpanded clone frequencies was noted, and after one year, T-cell counts and TCRbeta diversity were mostly ascribed to newly produced T cells.

Spanning cysteine to phenylalanine, the CDR3 consists of 15 amino acids. Only the CDR3 portion is preserved as DNA: 45 bases, with reading frame beginning at the first base. V and J lose 5 bases and 4 bases, and a span of 15 bases separates them. CDR1 and CDR2, looked up from the germline V gene (reference sequence), are LNHDA and SQIVND. The specimen comprised peripheral blood, sampled 180 days after TCRalphabeta/CD19-depleted stem cell transplant. Recombination joined TRBV19 with TRBJ1-3; the D gene is perhaps TRBD1, from 5 matching bases. The sequence came from a male patient aged 2-9 years who had a stem cell transplant for chronic granulomatous disease, so the T cells may come from the graft donor. The CDR3 amino acid sequence is: CASSEPGTPGNTIYF. The nucleotide sequence reads TGTGCCAGTAGTGAGCCCGGGACCCCCGGAAACACCATATATTTT.